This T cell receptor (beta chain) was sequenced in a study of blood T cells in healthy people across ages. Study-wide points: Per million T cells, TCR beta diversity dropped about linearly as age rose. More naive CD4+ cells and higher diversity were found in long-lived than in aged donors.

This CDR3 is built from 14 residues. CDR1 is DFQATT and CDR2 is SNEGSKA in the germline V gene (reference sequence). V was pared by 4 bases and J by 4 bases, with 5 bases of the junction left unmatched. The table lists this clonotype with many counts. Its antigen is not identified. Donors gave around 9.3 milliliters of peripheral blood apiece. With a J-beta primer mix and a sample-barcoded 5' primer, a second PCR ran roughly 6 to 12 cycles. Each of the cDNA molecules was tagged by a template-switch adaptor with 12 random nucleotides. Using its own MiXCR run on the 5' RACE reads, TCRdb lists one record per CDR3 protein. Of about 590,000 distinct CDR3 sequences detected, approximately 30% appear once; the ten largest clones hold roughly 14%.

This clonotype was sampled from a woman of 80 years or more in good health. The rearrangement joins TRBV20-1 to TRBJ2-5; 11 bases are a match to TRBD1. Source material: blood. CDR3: CSAIRTGGLETQYF. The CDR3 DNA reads TGCAGTGCTATAAGGACAGGGGGCTTAGAGACCCAGTACTTC.